This is a list of T cell receptor beta chains from one sample in a study of CD8+ T cells in alopecia areata. The method was immunoSEQ multiplex PCR; TCRdb's version includes in-frame clones alone and lacks a portion of them. In the table there are about 180,000 clones, roughly 65% of which are singletons. Source: CD4+ T cells sorted from blood, taken at week 0. These receptors came from a human donor with alopecia areata. Each CDR3 is given with its conserved first and last residue. Each record gives: clone size, D gene, V gene, J gene, CDR3 protein, CDR3 DNA. A D gene is named only where the DNA matches it firmly. A row's size may be missing; if present it is once, few, many or a size class.

.,TRBD1,TRBV5-1,TRBJ1-2,CASSPRDSRTEGYTF,TGCGCCAGCAGCCCCCGGGACAGCCGGACGGAGGGCTACACCTTC
few,TRBD2,TRBV7-6,TRBJ2-2,CASSETSGGLGTGELFF,TGTGCCAGCAGCGAGACTAGCGGGGGGCTCGGCACCGGGGAGCTGTTTTTT
.,TRBD1,TRBV29-1,TRBJ1-4,CSAKSPADRGDEKLFF,TGCAGCGCCAAGTCCCCCGCGGACAGGGGGGATGAAAAACTGTTTTTT
few,.,TRBV2,TRBJ2-7,CASCAAVSYEQYF,TGTGCCAGCTGCGCTGCTGTGTCCTACGAGCAGTACTTC
.,TRBD2,TRBV9,TRBJ2-1,CASSDERGGRYNEQFF,TGTGCCAGCAGCGACGAGCGGGGGGGCCGGTACAATGAGCAGTTCTTC
once,.,TRBV7-3,TRBJ2-1,CASSLIGRYNEQFF,TGTGCCAGCAGCTTAATAGGCCGCTACAATGAGCAGTTCTTC
.,.,TRBV4-3,TRBJ2-7,CASSQVAYGQYEQYF,TGCGCCAGCAGCCAAGTTGCGTACGGACAGTACGAGCAGTACTTC
.,.,TRBV7-2,TRBJ1-6,CASSSKQGTNSPLHF,TGTGCCAGCAGCTCTAAACAGGGCACGAATTCACCCCTCCACTTT
.,TRBD2,TRBV10-3,TRBJ2-1,CAISARLAGALNEQFF,TGTGCCATCAGCGCCCGACTAGCGGGGGCTCTCAATGAGCAGTTCTTC
many,TRBD1,TRBV2,TRBJ2-2,CASSNQGARTGELFF,TGTGCCAGCAGTAATCAGGGGGCGCGGACCGGGGAGCTGTTTTTT
.,.,TRBV10-3,TRBJ2-7,CAISLAGGEQYF,TGTGCCATCAGCCTCGCCGGGGGCGAGCAGTACTTC
once,.,TRBV30,TRBJ1-1,CAWNPGQSEAFF,TGTGCCTGGAATCCGGGACAATCTGAAGCTTTCTTT
once,TRBD1,TRBV4-2,TRBJ1-6,CASSQVTGQGLSPLHF,TGTGCCAGCAGCCAAGTGACGGGACAGGGTCTTTCACCCCTCCACTTT
.,.,TRBV2,TRBJ2-1,CASQETFTGKPFF,TGTGCCAGTCAAGAGACCTTCACAGGGAAGCCGTTCTTC
.,.,TRBV29-1,TRBJ1-2,CSVEEGYTF,TGCAGCGTGGAGGAGGGCTACACCTTC
once,.,TRBV30,TRBJ1-5,CAWNGAGSHQPQHF,TGTGCCTGGAATGGCGCCGGCTCCCATCAGCCCCAGCATTTT
.,.,TRBV2,TRBJ2-7,CASLRSREQYF,TGTGCCAGCCTCCGAAGTCGCGAGCAGTACTTC
.,.,TRBV6-5,TRBJ2-7,CASSYLAGFPYEQYF,TGTGCCAGCAGTTACTTGGCGGGATTCCCCTACGAGCAGTACTTC
.,TRBD1,TRBV5-6,TRBJ2-1,CASSLWPGQGYNEQFF,TGTGCCAGCAGCTTGTGGCCGGGACAGGGGTACAATGAGCAGTTCTTC